Listed below are T cell receptor beta chains from one sample, sequenced in a study of cytomegalovirus exposure and HLA in healthy donors. Only in-frame clones appear in the TCRdb table, and some are missing; sequencing was by immunoSEQ multiplex PCR. The repertoire holds roughly 120,000 clones, 65% to 80% seen once, with 4% to 5.5% in the top ten. The sequencing sample was made of PBMCs. The receptor source for this set is a young man in good health and CMV-seropositive. The CDR3 runs from the conserved cysteine through the conserved F or W. Fields, in order: J gene, V gene, D gene, clone size, CDR3 DNA, CDR3 protein. D genes are given only for firm matches. A row's size may be missing; if present it is once, few, many or a size class.

J gene: TRBJ2-5; V gene: TRBV5-4; D gene: .; clone size: .; CDR3 DNA: TGTGCCAGCGGACTACAGGGGTACCAAGAGACCCAGTACTTC; CDR3 protein: CASGLQGYQETQYF
J gene: TRBJ1-3; V gene: TRBV5-6; D gene: .; clone size: many; CDR3 DNA: TGTGCCAGCAGCTTGGGAAGCTTCTCTGGAAACACCATATATTTT; CDR3 protein: CASSLGSFSGNTIYF
J gene: TRBJ2-2; V gene: TRBV7-2; D gene: .; clone size: .; CDR3 DNA: TGTGCCAGCAGCTTCCCAGCGTCCTTCGGGGAGCTGTTTTTT; CDR3 protein: CASSFPASFGELFF
J gene: TRBJ1-1; V gene: TRBV9; D gene: .; clone size: .; CDR3 DNA: TGTGCCAGCAGCGCGCTATCCGGGGGTGGGACTGAAGCTTTCTTT; CDR3 protein: CASSALSGGGTEAFF
J gene: TRBJ2-5; V gene: TRBV9; D gene: .; clone size: .; CDR3 DNA: TGTGCCAGCAGCCCCGGGCCCGGGAGCCAGTACTTC; CDR3 protein: CASSPGPGSQYF
J gene: TRBJ2-5; V gene: TRBV28; D gene: TRBD1; clone size: .; CDR3 DNA: TGTGCCAGCAGTACGTCCGGTCGGGACAGCCCGTACTTC; CDR3 protein: CASSTSGRDSPYF
J gene: TRBJ2-1; V gene: TRBV7-2; D gene: .; clone size: .; CDR3 DNA: TGTGCCAGCAGCCCCCAAACGCTTGGGGGAGGCGGCAATGAGCAGTTCTTC; CDR3 protein: CASSPQTLGGGGNEQFF
J gene: TRBJ2-1; V gene: TRBV6-5; D gene: TRBD1; clone size: .; CDR3 DNA: TGTGCCAGCAGAACGGACAGGGGGATCGTAAGTGAGCAGTTCTTC; CDR3 protein: CASRTDRGIVSEQFF
J gene: TRBJ1-1; V gene: TRBV6-1; D gene: .; clone size: .; CDR3 DNA: TGTGCCAGCAGTGTATCGGGGTTGGTCACTGAAGCTTTCTTT; CDR3 protein: CASSVSGLVTEAFF
J gene: TRBJ1-2; V gene: TRBV5-4; D gene: .; clone size: once; CDR3 DNA: TGTGCCAGCAGCTTGGGAACAGGGTCAGCTAACTATGGCTACCCCTTC; CDR3 protein: CASSLGTGSANYGYPF
J gene: TRBJ1-1; V gene: TRBV10-2; D gene: .; clone size: .; CDR3 DNA: TGCGCCAGCAGTGAGTCGCTCGACAGAATGAACACTGAAGCTTTCTTT; CDR3 protein: CASSESLDRMNTEAFF
J gene: TRBJ1-6; V gene: TRBV11-2; D gene: TRBD1; clone size: .; CDR3 DNA: TGTGCCAGCAGGGACAGGACAGGGGTAGCGGGTTCACCCCTCCACTTT; CDR3 protein: CASRDRTGVAGSPLHF
J gene: TRBJ2-6; V gene: TRBV7-9; D gene: .; clone size: .; CDR3 DNA: TGTGCCAGCAGCTTATACTCTGGGGCCAACGTCCTGACTTTC; CDR3 protein: CASSLYSGANVLTF
J gene: TRBJ1-2; V gene: TRBV28; D gene: .; clone size: .; CDR3 DNA: TGTGCCAGCAGTTTAGGGGGAGGGGCCACTAACTATGGCTACACCTTC; CDR3 protein: CASSLGGGATNYGYTF
J gene: TRBJ1-1; V gene: TRBV29-1; D gene: .; clone size: .; CDR3 DNA: TGCAGCGTTGTAAAGGGGCAGCCGGCTTTCTTT; CDR3 protein: CSVVKGQPAFF
J gene: TRBJ2-7; V gene: TRBV5-6; D gene: TRBD1; clone size: .; CDR3 DNA: TGTGCCAGCAGCGGTTCATGGGGACAGGGGGCGGGGGAGCAGTACTTC; CDR3 protein: CASSGSWGQGAGEQYF
J gene: TRBJ2-3; V gene: TRBV6-6; D gene: .; clone size: few; CDR3 DNA: TGTGCCAGCAGCAGTAGCACAGATACGCAGTATTTT; CDR3 protein: CASSSSTDTQYF
J gene: TRBJ1-1; V gene: TRBV18; D gene: TRBD1; clone size: .; CDR3 DNA: TGTGCCAGCTCACCTGGGACAGGGGCGAACACTGAAGCTTTCTTT; CDR3 protein: CASSPGTGANTEAFF